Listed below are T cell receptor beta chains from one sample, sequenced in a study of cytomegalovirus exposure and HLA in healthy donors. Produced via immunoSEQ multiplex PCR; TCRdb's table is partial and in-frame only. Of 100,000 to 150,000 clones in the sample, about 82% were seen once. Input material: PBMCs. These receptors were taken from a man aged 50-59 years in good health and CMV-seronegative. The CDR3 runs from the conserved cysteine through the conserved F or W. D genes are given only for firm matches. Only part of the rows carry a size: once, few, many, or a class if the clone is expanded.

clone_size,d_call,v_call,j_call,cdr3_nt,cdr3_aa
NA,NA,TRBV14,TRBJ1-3,TGTGCCAGCAGCCATGGTCAGGTTACTTCTGGAAACACCATATATTTT,CASSHGQVTSGNTIYF
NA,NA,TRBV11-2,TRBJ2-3,TGTGCCAGCAGCTTGGGGGGGGGCCCCACAGATACGCAGTATTTT,CASSLGGGPTDTQYF
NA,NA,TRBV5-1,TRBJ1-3,TGCGCCAGCAGCTTGGCGGGGGGCGCTTCTGGAAACACCATATATTTT,CASSLAGGASGNTIYF
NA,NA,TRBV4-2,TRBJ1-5,TGTGCCAGCAGCCAAGATTTGCGGGGAACGGCCCAGCATTTT,CASSQDLRGTAQHF
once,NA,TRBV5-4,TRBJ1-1,TGTGCCAGCAGCTTGGCCGCAGGGGAGAAGGCTGAAGCTTTCTTT,CASSLAAGEKAEAFF
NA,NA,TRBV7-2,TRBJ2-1,TGTGCCAGCAGCTTACACCCGAGGGCATCGGGGGAGCAGTTCTTC,CASSLHPRASGEQFF
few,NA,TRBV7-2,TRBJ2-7,TGTGCCAGCAGCTTAGTGGTTAGCGCGTCCTACGAGCAGTACTTC,CASSLVVSASYEQYF
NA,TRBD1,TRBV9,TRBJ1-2,TGTGCCAGCAGCCCCCAGTCAGGGGGCGATTTTGGCTACACCTTC,CASSPQSGGDFGYTF
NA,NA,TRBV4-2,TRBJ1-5,TGTGCCAGCAGCCAAGTTCGCCAGGAGGAGTGGTTAAGCAATCAGCCCCAGCATTTT,CASSQVRQEEWLSNQPQHF
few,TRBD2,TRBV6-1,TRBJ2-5,TGTGCCAGCAGACTAGCGGGGGATGAGACCCAGTACTTC,CASRLAGDETQYF
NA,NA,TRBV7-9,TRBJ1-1,TGTGCCAGCAGCCCGTCCAGGGGAGGGTTCACTGAAGCTTTCTTT,CASSPSRGGFTEAFF
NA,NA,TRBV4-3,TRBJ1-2,TGCGCCAGCAGCCAAGATGTGGGCCAGAACTATGGCTACACCTTC,CASSQDVGQNYGYTF
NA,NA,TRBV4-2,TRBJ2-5,TGTGCCAGCAGCCATGGTCGGGGAGAAGAGACCCAGTACTTC,CASSHGRGEETQYF
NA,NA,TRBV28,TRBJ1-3,TGTGCCAGCAGTTCCCCCCCCAACTCTGGAAACACCATATATTTT,CASSSPPNSGNTIYF
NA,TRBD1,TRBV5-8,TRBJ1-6,TGTGCCGGCGGACAGGGCAATTCACCCCTCCACTTT,CAGGQGNSPLHF
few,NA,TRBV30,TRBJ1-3,TGTGCCTGGAGTCCCGGGATCTCTGGAAACACCATATATTTT,CAWSPGISGNTIYF
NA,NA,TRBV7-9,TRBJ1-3,TGTGCCAGCAGCTACGGGGGGGCGCGGGGAAACACCATATATTTT,CASSYGGARGNTIYF
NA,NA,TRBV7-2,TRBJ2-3,TGTGCCAGCACCATTGCGGGGTCCACAGATACGCAGTATTTT,CASTIAGSTDTQYF
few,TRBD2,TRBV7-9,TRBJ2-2,TGTGCCAGCAGACCCGGGGGGGGGTTCACGAACACCGGGGAGCTGTTTTTT,CASRPGGGFTNTGELFF
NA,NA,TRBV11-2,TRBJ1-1,TGTGCCAGCAGCTTAGGCAGGTGGGACACTGAAGCTTTCTTT,CASSLGRWDTEAFF
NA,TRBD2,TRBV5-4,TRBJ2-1,TGTGCCAGCAGCTCCAAGGCGGGGGATGAGCAGTTCTTC,CASSSKAGDEQFF
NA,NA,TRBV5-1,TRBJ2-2,TGCGCCAGCAGCTCACGTGCAACCTCGGGCACCGGGGAGCTGTTTTTT,CASSSRATSGTGELFF
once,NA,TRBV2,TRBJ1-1,TGTGCCAGCAGTGATCGGGGGAACACTGAAGCTTTCTTT,CASSDRGNTEAFF